This is a list of T cell receptor beta chains from one sample in a study of blood T cell repertoires in COVID-19. The method was immunoSEQ multiplex PCR; TCRdb's version includes in-frame clones alone and lacks a portion of them. The repertoire holds fewer than 300,000 clones, with 85% as singletons. What was sequenced was PBMCs or T cells enriched from blood (not recorded which). Every receptor here comes from a woman between 50 and 59 years old who had recovered from COVID-19. Each CDR3 is given with its conserved first and last residue. Each record gives: clone size, J gene, D gene, V gene, CDR3 DNA, CDR3 protein. A D gene is named only where the DNA matches it firmly. Expanded clones get a size class; other rows say once, few or many, or leave the size out.

>NA|TRBJ2-3|TRBD1|TRBV24-1
TGTGCCACCAGTGATTGGACAGGGATAGCAGATACGCAGTATTTT
CATSDWTGIADTQYF
>NA|TRBJ1-1|NA|TRBV6-5
TGTGCCAGCAGTTCCAATTCAGGTCACCCTGAAGCTTTCTTT
CASSSNSGHPEAFF
>NA|TRBJ1-2|TRBD1|TRBV6-5
TGTGCCAGCAGTACACAGGGGGCCCTCACCTATGGCTACACCTTC
CASSTQGALTYGYTF
>NA|TRBJ2-2|TRBD2|TRBV18
TGTGCCAGCTCAACGGGACTAGCGGTTGTCGGGGAGCTGTTTTTT
CASSTGLAVVGELFF
>once|TRBJ2-3|NA|TRBV7-2
TGTGCCAGCAGCTTCCCTCTCGGCGGAACAGATACGCAGTATTTT
CASSFPLGGTDTQYF
>NA|TRBJ1-6|TRBD1|TRBV18
TGTGCCAGCTCACCAGCAGGACAGGGAAGGTCACCCCTCCACTTT
CASSPAGQGRSPLHF
>NA|TRBJ2-3|NA|TRBV11-2
TGTGCCAGCAGCCCAAAAACAAGCACAGATACGCAGTATTTT
CASSPKTSTDTQYF
>NA|TRBJ1-2|NA|TRBV30
TGTGCCTGGGGAACAGGGTTCCATGGCTACACCTTC
CAWGTGFHGYTF
>NA|TRBJ2-7|TRBD1|TRBV28
TGTGCCAGCAGTACGCCACTCCGGGACAGGGGGAACGAGCAGTACTTC
CASSTPLRDRGNEQYF
>NA|TRBJ2-7|NA|TRBV10-3
TGTGCCATCAGTGATCCGGGACACGGTTCTGGCGAGCAGTACTTC
CAISDPGHGSGEQYF
>NA|TRBJ1-1|NA|TRBV29-1
TGCAGCGTTGAAGAATACGCGGACACTGAAGCTTTCTTT
CSVEEYADTEAFF
>few|TRBJ1-3|TRBD1|TRBV3-1/TRBV3-2
TGTGCCAGCAGCCGGCTCGTAGGACAGGGTTCTGGAAACACCATATATTTT
CASSRLVGQGSGNTIYF
>NA|TRBJ2-6|TRBD1|TRBV11-2
TGTGCCAGCAGCTTAGGGGACAGAACCTCTGGGGCCAACGTCCTGACTTTC
CASSLGDRTSGANVLTF
>NA|TRBJ2-5|NA|TRBV7-3
TGTGCCAGCAGCTTGTCCCGTATGGAGACCCAGTACTTC
CASSLSRMETQYF
>few|TRBJ2-3|NA|TRBV24-1
TGTGCCACCAGTGAGAGTACAGGGTGGACAGATACGCAGTATTTT
CATSESTGWTDTQYF
>NA|TRBJ2-6|NA|TRBV7-9
TGTGCCAGCAGCTTTCGTGGGGCCAACGTCCTGACTTTC
CASSFRGANVLTF
>NA|TRBJ1-1|NA|TRBV3-1/TRBV3-2
TGTGCCAGCAGCTTCGGACAGACGAACACTGAAGCTTTCTTT
CASSFGQTNTEAFF
>NA|TRBJ2-7|NA|TRBV7-2
TGTGCCAGCAGCTTAGAGGGGGGCGCGGGAGACAACGAGCAGTACTTC
CASSLEGGAGDNEQYF
>NA|TRBJ1-4|TRBD1|TRBV5-8
TGTGCCAGCAGCGTGACAGGGACCGGTGAAAAACTGTTTTTT
CASSVTGTGEKLFF
>NA|TRBJ2-1|NA|TRBV29-1
TGCAGCGTGTGGGCGGGAAGCTCCTACAATGAGCAGTTCTTC
CSVWAGSSYNEQFF
>NA|TRBJ2-7|TRBD2|TRBV29-1
TGCAGCGTGGTTAGCGGGGAGGGCCCTCGGGAGCAGTACTTC
CSVVSGEGPREQYF
>NA|TRBJ1-3|NA|TRBV4-1
TGCGCCAGCAGCAAAGAAGACTACACCTCTGGAAACACCATATATTTT
CASSKEDYTSGNTIYF
>NA|TRBJ1-3|NA|TRBV10-3
TGTGCCATCAGTGGTGCAGGGACTGGAAACACCATATATTTT
CAISGAGTGNTIYF
>NA|TRBJ1-1|NA|TRBV28
TGTGCCAGCAGTCAGACCGGGCGGGGTGAAGCTTTCTTT
CASSQTGRGEAFF
>once|TRBJ2-5|NA|TRBV18
TGTGCCAGCTCACCACCGTTTGGGCAGGGTCATGGAGAGACCCAGTACTTC
CASSPPFGQGHGETQYF
>NA|TRBJ2-1|TRBD2|TRBV18
TGTGCCAGCTCACCGGGGACTAGCGGGAATGATGAGCAGTTCTTC
CASSPGTSGNDEQFF
>once|TRBJ1-1|TRBD1|TRBV29-1
TGCAGCGTTGTGGTACAGGGGGCTGACACTGAAGCTTTCTTT
CSVVVQGADTEAFF
>NA|TRBJ2-7|TRBD2|TRBV5-1
TGCGCCAGCAGCGGGGGGGACGGAAGCTCCTACGAGCAGTACTTC
CASSGGDGSSYEQYF
>NA|TRBJ2-7|NA|TRBV3-1/TRBV3-2
TGTGCCAGCAGCCAAAGGAGCTCCTACGAGCAGTACTTC
CASSQRSSYEQYF
>once|TRBJ1-5|NA|TRBV5-1
TGCGCCAGCAGCTTGGGGACAGATAATCAGCCCCAGCATTTT
CASSLGTDNQPQHF
>NA|TRBJ2-1|TRBD1|TRBV7-9
TGTGCCAGCAGCTTCGGACAGGGCCCAGAGCAGTTCTTC
CASSFGQGPEQFF
>NA|TRBJ1-1|TRBD1|TRBV25-1
TGTGCCAGCAGTGACCCACAGGGGAGAGGCACTGAAGCTTTCTTT
CASSDPQGRGTEAFF
>NA|TRBJ1-5|NA|TRBV7-8
TGTGCCAGCAGCTTAGTTCTAGGAAGTCAGCCCCAGCATTTT
CASSLVLGSQPQHF
>NA|TRBJ1-5|TRBD1|TRBV2
TGTGCCAGCAGTGGTACAGGGGGCCTCAATCAGCCCCAGCATTTT
CASSGTGGLNQPQHF
>NA|TRBJ1-2|NA|TRBV29-1
TGCAGCGTTGATCATTTAGGAAGGGGCTATGGCTACACCTTC
CSVDHLGRGYGYTF
>once|TRBJ2-3|TRBD2|TRBV4-3
TGCGCCAGCAGCCAAGCTTTGCGGGGGACCACAGATACGCAGTATTTT
CASSQALRGTTDTQYF
>NA|TRBJ2-2|TRBD1|TRBV5-4
TGTGCCAGCAGCACTCGGACAGGGAACACCGGGGAGCTGTTTTTT
CASSTRTGNTGELFF
>NA|TRBJ2-7|NA|TRBV2
TGTGCCAGCGTTGTGCAGGGGGAGGTCTACGAGCAGTACTTC
CASVVQGEVYEQYF
>once|TRBJ2-5|TRBD2|TRBV7-9
TGTGCCAGCAGCTTAACGGGGGGGTCCCAAGAGACCCAGTACTTC
CASSLTGGSQETQYF
>NA|TRBJ1-5|NA|TRBV28
TGTGCCAGCAGTTTTACGCAGGGCAATCAGCCCCAGCATTTT
CASSFTQGNQPQHF
>NA|TRBJ2-5|NA|TRBV5-5
TGTGCCAGCAGCCCCGCGGGGGCGAAGACCCAGTACTTC
CASSPAGAKTQYF
>once|TRBJ1-2|TRBD1|TRBV3-1/TRBV3-2
TGTGCCAGCAGCCTTACATCAGGGGGCTCTGGCTACACCTTC
CASSLTSGGSGYTF
>NA|TRBJ2-5|TRBD2|TRBV2
TGTGCCAGCAGTGAAGACCCGGGACTAGCGGGGTTAGAGACCCAGTACTTC
CASSEDPGLAGLETQYF
>NA|TRBJ1-4|NA|TRBV12-3/TRBV12-4
TGTGCCAGCAGCCGGGATGAAAAACTGTTTTTT
CASSRDEKLFF
>once|TRBJ2-2|NA|TRBV4-1
TGCGCCAGCAGCCTCCGCACCGGGGAGCTGTTTTTT
CASSLRTGELFF
>NA|TRBJ1-2|NA|TRBV19
TGTGCCAGTAGTATGTCGGGGGTCCGCTATGGCTACACCTTC
CASSMSGVRYGYTF
>NA|TRBJ1-4|NA|TRBV5-4
TGTGCCAGCAGCGCGCAGACTTCAAATGAAAAACTGTTTTTT
CASSAQTSNEKLFF
>NA|TRBJ1-1|NA|TRBV7-9
TGTGCCAGCAGCTACCCCTACGGGAACACTGAAGCTTTCTTT
CASSYPYGNTEAFF
>NA|TRBJ1-4|TRBD1|TRBV28
TGTGCCAGCGGTCGACAGGGGGCGCTGTATCTTCGGGAAAAACTGTTTTTT
CASGRQGALYLREKLFF
>NA|TRBJ2-2|TRBD2|TRBV7-6
TGTGCCAGCAGCCTAACGTTTAGCGGGAGGGCCACCACCGGGGAGCTGTTTTTT
CASSLTFSGRATTGELFF
>NA|TRBJ2-5|NA|TRBV21-1
TGTGCCAGCAGCAAAGGTCTCAGACAAGAGACCCAGTACTTC
CASSKGLRQETQYF